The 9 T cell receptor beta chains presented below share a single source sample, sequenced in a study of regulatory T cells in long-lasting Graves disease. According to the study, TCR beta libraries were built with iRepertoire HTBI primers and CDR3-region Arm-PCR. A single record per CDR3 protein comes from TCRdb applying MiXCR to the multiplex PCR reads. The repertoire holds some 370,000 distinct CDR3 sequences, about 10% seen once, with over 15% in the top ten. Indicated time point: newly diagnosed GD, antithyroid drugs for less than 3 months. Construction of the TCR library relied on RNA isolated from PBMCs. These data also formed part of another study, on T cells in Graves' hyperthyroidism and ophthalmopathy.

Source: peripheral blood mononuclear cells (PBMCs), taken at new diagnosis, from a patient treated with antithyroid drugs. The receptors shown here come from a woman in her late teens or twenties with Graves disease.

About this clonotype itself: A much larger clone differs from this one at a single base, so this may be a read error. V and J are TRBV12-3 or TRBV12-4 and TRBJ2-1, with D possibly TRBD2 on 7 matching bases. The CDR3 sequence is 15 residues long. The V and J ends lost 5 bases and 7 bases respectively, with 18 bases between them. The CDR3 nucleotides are TGTGCCAGCAGTGAGGGGGGAGGGGGTCGGAATGAGCAGTTCTTC. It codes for CASSEGGGGRNEQFF.

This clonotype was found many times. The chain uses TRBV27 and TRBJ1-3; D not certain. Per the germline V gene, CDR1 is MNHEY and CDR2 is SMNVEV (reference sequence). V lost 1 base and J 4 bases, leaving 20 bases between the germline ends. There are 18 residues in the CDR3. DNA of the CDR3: TGTGCCAGCAGTTTATGCTCGCGCGAAATTACAAGGGGAAACACCATATATTTT. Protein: CASSLCSREITRGNTIYF.

CDR3 nucleotides: TGCGCCAGCAGCCCGGTTCTCGTTCCTAGGTTCTTT. Translated, it gives CASSPVLVPRFF. The rearrangement links TRBV4-1 to TRBJ1-1; D is uncertain. V was clipped by 4 bases and J by 14 bases, with 17 bases between them. The V gene's germline CDR1 is MGHRA and CDR2 YSYEKL. There are 12 residues in the CDR3.

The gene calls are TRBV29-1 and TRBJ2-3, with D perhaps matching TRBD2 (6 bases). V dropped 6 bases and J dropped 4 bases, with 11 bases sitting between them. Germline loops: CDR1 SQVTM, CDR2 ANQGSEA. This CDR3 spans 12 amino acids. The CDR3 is CSVLRGSDTQYF. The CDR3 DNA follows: TGCAGCGTACTACGGGGGTCAGATACGCAGTATTTT.

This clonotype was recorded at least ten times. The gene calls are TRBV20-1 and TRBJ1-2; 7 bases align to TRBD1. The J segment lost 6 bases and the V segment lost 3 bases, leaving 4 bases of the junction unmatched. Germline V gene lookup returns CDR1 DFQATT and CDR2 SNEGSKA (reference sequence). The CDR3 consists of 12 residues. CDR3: CSASNRGNGYTF. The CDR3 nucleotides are TGCAGTGCTAGTAACAGGGGAAATGGCTACACCTTC.

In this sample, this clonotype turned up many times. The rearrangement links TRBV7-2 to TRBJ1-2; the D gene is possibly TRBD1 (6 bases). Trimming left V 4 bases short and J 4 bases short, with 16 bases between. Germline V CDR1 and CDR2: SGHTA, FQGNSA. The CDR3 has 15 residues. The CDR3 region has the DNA TGTGCCAGCAGCTATTTCCCAGGGGCTTTCTATGGCTACACCTTC. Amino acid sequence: CASSYFPGAFYGYTF.

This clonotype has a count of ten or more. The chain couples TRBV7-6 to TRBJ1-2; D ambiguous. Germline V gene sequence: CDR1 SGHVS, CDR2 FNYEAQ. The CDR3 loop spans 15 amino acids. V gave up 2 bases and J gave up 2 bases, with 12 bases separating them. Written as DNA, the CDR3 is TGTGCCAGCAGCTTATATGCGGACGGAAACTATGGCTACACCTTC. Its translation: CASSLYADGNYGYTF.

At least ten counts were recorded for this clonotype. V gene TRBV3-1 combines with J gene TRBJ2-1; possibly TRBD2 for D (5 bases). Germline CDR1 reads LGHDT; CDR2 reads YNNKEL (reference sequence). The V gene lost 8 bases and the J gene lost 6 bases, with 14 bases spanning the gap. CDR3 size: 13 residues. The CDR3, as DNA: TGTGCCAGCGGATGGCTAGCCTCCAATGAGCAGTTCTTC. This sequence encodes CASGWLASNEQFF.

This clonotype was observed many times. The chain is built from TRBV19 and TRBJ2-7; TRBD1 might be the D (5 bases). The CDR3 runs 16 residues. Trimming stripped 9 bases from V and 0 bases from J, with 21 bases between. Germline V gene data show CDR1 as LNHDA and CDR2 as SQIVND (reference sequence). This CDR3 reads CASRSRQKSSSYEQYF. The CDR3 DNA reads TGTGCCAGCCGATCCAGACAGAAGTCAAGCTCCTACGAGCAGTACTTC. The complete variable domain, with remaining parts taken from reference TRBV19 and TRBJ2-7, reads DGGITQSPKYLFRKEGQNVTLSCEQNLNHDAMYWYRQDPGQGLRLIYYSQIVNDFQKGDIAEGYSVSREKKESFPLTVTSAQKNPTAFYLCASRSRQKSSSYEQYFGPGTRLTVT.